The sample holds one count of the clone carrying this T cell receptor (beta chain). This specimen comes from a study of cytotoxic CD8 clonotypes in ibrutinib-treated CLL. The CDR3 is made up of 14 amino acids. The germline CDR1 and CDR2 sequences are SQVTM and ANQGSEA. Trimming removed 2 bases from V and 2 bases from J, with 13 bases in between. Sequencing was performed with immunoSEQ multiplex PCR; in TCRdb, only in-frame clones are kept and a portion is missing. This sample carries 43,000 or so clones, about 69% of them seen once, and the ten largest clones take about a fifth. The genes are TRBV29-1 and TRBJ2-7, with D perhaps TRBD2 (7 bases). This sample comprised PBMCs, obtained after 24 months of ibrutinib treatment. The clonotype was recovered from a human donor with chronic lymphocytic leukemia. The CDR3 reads CSVEPGGGAYEQYF. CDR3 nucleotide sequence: TGCAGCGTTGAACCCGGAGGGGGGGCCTACGAGCAGTACTTC.